This T cell receptor beta chain was sequenced in a study of T cells in Graves' hyperthyroidism and ophthalmopathy. Study results and caveats: Before onset, ophthalmopathy was predicted by the model a median approximately 6.6 months earlier.

This clonotype has at least ten counts. Its antigen remains unknown. RNA transcripts yielded amplified TCR beta CDR3 regions. The HTBI set primed first-round TCR CDR3 RT-PCR. TCRdb fed the multiplex PCR reads into MiXCR, producing one record per CDR3 protein. The sample includes over 300,000 distinct CDR3 sequences, approximately 15% of them seen just once. Germline loops: CDR1 MNHEY, CDR2 SMNVEV (reference sequence). The V end was cut by 7 bases, the J end by 3 bases, with 15 bases between. This CDR3 contains 14 residues. An absence of ophthalmopathy progression within 18 months meant stable Graves' hyperthyroidism. Reasons for excluding patients were uncontrolled infection, other autoimmune disease, pregnancy or lactation. This sample holds PBMCs from under 11 ml fresh peripheral blood.

The J gene is TRBJ1-1, the V gene TRBV27; D remains ambiguous. This TCR was recovered from a woman aged 60-75 years with Graves' hyperthyroidism. Sequencing was done on a sample of blood. The CDR3 spells CASTPWVGDTEAFF. CDR3 nucleotides: TGTGCCAGCACCCCATGGGTTGGGGACACTGAAGCTTTCTTT.